The 21 T cell receptor beta chains below come from one sample, sequenced in a study of blood T cell repertoires in COVID-19. Data came from immunoSEQ multiplex PCR; TCRdb stores just in-frame clones and leaves some out. The table has 200,000 to 300,000 clones, around four fifths seen once. What was sequenced was peripheral blood. The receptors were sampled from a woman in her fifties or sixties with active or convalescent COVID-19.

This chain connects TRBV20-1 to TRBJ2-1; TRBD2 is a possible D gene (6 bases). Germline CDR1 and CDR2: DFQATT and SNEGSKA (reference sequence). V was pared by 3 bases and J by 2 bases, with 11 bases between. CDR3 length: 14 residues. The CDR3 DNA reads as TGCAGTGCTAGTCCCCGGGGGACCTACAATGAGCAGTTCTTC. Residues: CSASPRGTYNEQFF.

The chain links TRBV7-9 to TRBJ2-2; perhaps TRBD1 as D (6 bases). The CDR3 loop spans 17 amino acids. The V end was cut by 5 bases, the J end by 4 bases, with 20 bases between. Germline assignment: CDR1 SEHNR and CDR2 FQNEAQ (reference sequence). In DNA form, the CDR3 reads TGTGCCAGCAGCCGACCCGGGCAGGGGCTAACCACCGGGGAGCTGTTTTTT. It yields the protein CASSRPGQGLTTGELFF.

This clone showed up just a few times. The rearrangement uses TRBV5-8 and TRBJ2-2, with TRBD1 matching 10 bases. Germline V gene lookup returns CDR1 SGHTS and CDR2 YDEGEE. V was clipped by 4 bases and J by 3 bases; unmatched bases: 6. The CDR3 is 16 residues long. DNA for the CDR3: TGTGCCAGCAGCGCCACCGGGACAGGGGACACCGGGGAGCTGTTTTTT. The encoded protein is CASSATGTGDTGELFF. The variable domain in full, completed from reference TRBV5-8 and TRBJ2-2, reads EAGVTQSPTHLIKTRGQQATLRCSPISGHTSVYWYQQALGLGLQFLLWYDEGEERNRGNFPPRFSGRQFPNYSSELNVNALELEDSALYLCASSATGTGDTGELFFGEGSRLTVL.

Only one count was recorded for this clone. The V gene is TRBV12-3 or TRBV12-4, the J gene TRBJ2-3, with D unclear. CDR3 length equals 12 residues. V lost 6 bases and J lost 9, with 13 bases in between. The CDR3 is CASSPTRPTQYF. The DNA for the CDR3 is TGTGCCAGCAGCCCGACAAGGCCCACGCAGTATTTT.

This clone was observed a single time. The V gene is TRBV12-3 or TRBV12-4, the J gene TRBJ2-5; maybe TRBD2 (6 bases). The V gene lost 3 bases and the J gene lost 5 bases, with 10 bases spanning the gap. The CDR3 runs 13 residues. The CDR3 nucleotides read TGTGCCAGCAGTTTGAGGGACTTGGAGACCCAGTACTTC. Translated: CASSLRDLETQYF.

The V call is TRBV28, the J call TRBJ1-2, with D tentatively TRBD1 (6 bases). The ends were cut back, 2 bases at V and 6 bases at J, with 13 bases in the middle. The CDR3 covers 14 residues. CDR1 is MDHEN and CDR2 is SYDVKM in the germline V gene. CDR3 coding DNA: TGTGCCAGCAGTTTAAGCACAGGGCCCCATGGCTACACCTTC. It specifies CASSLSTGPHGYTF.

CDR3 loop: CASSLDPSGGTGELFF. The DNA of the CDR3 is TGTGCCAGCAGCTTGGACCCTAGCGGGGGCACCGGGGAGCTGTTTTTT. V and J are TRBV5-5 and TRBJ2-2; TRBD2 agrees at 10 bases. Germline V gives CDR1 SGHKS, CDR2 YYEKEE (reference sequence). The CDR3 covers 16 residues. Trimming at V came to 0 bases and at J to 4 bases, leaving 3 bases not matched to a gene. Drawing the rest from reference TRBV5-5 and TRBJ2-2, the complete variable domain is DAGVTQSPTHLIKTRGQQVTLRCSPISGHKSVSWYQQVLGQGPQFIFQYYEKEERGRGNFPDRFSARQFPNYSSELNVNALLLGDSALYLCASSLDPSGGTGELFFGEGSRLTVL.

The V call is TRBV19, the J call TRBJ1-5; the match to TRBD1 covers 12 bases. The CDR3 runs to 15 residues. Germline V CDR1 and CDR2: LNHDA, SQIVND (reference sequence). V shed 10 bases, J shed 6 bases, and the junction held 10 bases outside the gene matches. CDR3 protein: CATQWDRGPGQPQHF. The CDR3 nucleotides are TGTGCCACCCAGTGGGACAGGGGGCCGGGTCAGCCCCAGCATTTT.

V is TRBV5-1 and J is TRBJ2-1; D unclear. CDR3 length: 14 residues. V was pared by 2 bases and J by 2 bases, with 8 bases between. From germline, CDR1 is SGHRS and CDR2 YFSETQ. Here the CDR3 reads CASSFERPYNEQFF. Here the CDR3 DNA reads TGCGCCAGCAGCTTCGAGAGGCCCTACAATGAGCAGTTCTTC.

The chain links TRBV3-1 (or the pseudogene TRBV3-2) to TRBJ1-1; D possibly corresponds to TRBD1 (6 bases). The CDR3 runs to 16 residues. The germline V and J ends were trimmed by 1 base and 4 bases, with 16 bases remaining between them. CDR1 and CDR2 from the germline V gene are LGHDT and YNNKEL (reference sequence). The CDR3 coding sequence is TGTGCCAGCAGCCAAGGGGGGGGCAGGGAGAGCACTGAAGCTTTCTTT. This gives the protein CASSQGGGRESTEAFF.

The chain links TRBV7-9 to TRBJ1-5, with D tentatively TRBD1 (6 bases). This CDR3 spans 14 amino acids. Germline-derived CDR1 and CDR2 are SEHNR and FQNEAQ (reference sequence). V was pared by 1 base and J by 4 bases, with 8 bases between. Written as DNA, the CDR3 is TGTGCCAGCAGCTTAGGGGGGCCAAATCAGCCCCAGCATTTT. It encodes CASSLGGPNQPQHF.

The chain joins TRBV4-1 to TRBJ2-7, with a possible D match to TRBD2 (5 bases). Germline V lookup: CDR1 MGHRA, CDR2 YSYEKL. The CDR3 contains 13 residues. The ends were cut back, 0 bases at V and 4 bases at J, with 7 bases in the middle. CDR3 bases: TGCGCCAGCAGCCAAGAGAGGGCTTACGAGCAGTACTTC. Residues: CASSQERAYEQYF.

The chain carries TRBV4-1 and TRBJ2-1; 14 bases map to TRBD2. Germline V gives CDR1 MGHRA, CDR2 YSYEKL. The V gene end was trimmed by 4 bases and the J gene end by 4 bases; junction bases not matched to a gene: 6. The CDR3 contains 17 residues. Here the CDR3 reads CASSPRLAGGKYNEQFF. CDR3 DNA: TGCGCCAGCAGCCCCCGACTAGCGGGAGGGAAGTACAATGAGCAGTTCTTC.

V and J are TRBV6-5 and TRBJ1-2; possible D gene TRBD1, 5 bases. Germline V gene lookup returns CDR1 MNHEY and CDR2 SVGAGI. The CDR3 totals 16 residues. Trimming shortened V by 0 bases and J by 0 bases, and 11 bases separated the two germline ends. CDR3 sequence (DNA): TGTGCCAGCAGTTACTCCCGGGGAGGGGCTAACTATGGCTACACCTTC. It codes for CASSYSRGGANYGYTF.

This chain joins TRBV5-5 and TRBJ1-1; D unresolved. V was trimmed by 1 base and J by 1 base, leaving 14 bases between them. The CDR3 has 16 amino acids. Germline V gene lookup returns CDR1 SGHKS and CDR2 YYEKEE (reference sequence). The CDR3 DNA reads TGTGCCAGCAGCTTGTGGCGCGGGGAAGGGAACACTGAAGCTTTCTTT. Its translation is CASSLWRGEGNTEAFF. Combining the CDR3 with reference TRBV5-5 and TRBJ1-1 gives the whole variable domain DAGVTQSPTHLIKTRGQQVTLRCSPISGHKSVSWYQQVLGQGPQFIFQYYEKEERGRGNFPDRFSARQFPNYSSELNVNALLLGDSALYLCASSLWRGEGNTEAFFGQGTRLTVV.

This chain uses TRBV11-3 with TRBJ2-1, with 9 nucleotides matching TRBD2. This CDR3 is 15 amino acids long. Losses at the gene ends were 5 bases for V and 7 bases for J; bases not matched to a gene: 9. The germline V gene encodes CDR1 SGHNT and CDR2 YENEEA. As DNA, the CDR3 is TGTGCCAGCAGCCCAGGGGTAGCGGGGGCTAATGAGCAGTTCTTC. Protein sequence: CASSPGVAGANEQFF.

The genes are TRBV5-1 and TRBJ1-3, with a possible D match to TRBD1 (5 bases). This CDR3 contains 15 residues. Trimming removed 0 bases at V and 6 bases at J, with 13 bases between. CDR1 and CDR2 (germline): SGHRS, YFSETQ. The CDR3 spells CASSLDGRAENTIYF. The DNA for the CDR3 is TGCGCCAGCAGCTTGGACGGCAGGGCGGAAAACACCATATATTTT.

The chain joins TRBV4-1 to TRBJ2-7; 11 bases match TRBD1. The CDR3 consists of 17 residues. V was clipped by 4 bases and J by 5 bases; unmatched bases: 13. Germline loops: CDR1 MGHRA, CDR2 YSYEKL. The chain's CDR3 is CASSPNRGTGGFHEQYF. CDR3 nucleotide sequence: TGCGCCAGCAGCCCCAATAGGGGGACAGGGGGGTTCCACGAGCAGTACTTC.

The chain joins TRBV7-9 to TRBJ1-2; a weak D match, TRBD1 (5 bases). The CDR3 consists of 15 residues. Germline lookup yields CDR1 SEHNR and CDR2 FQNEAQ (reference sequence). V was clipped by 1 base and J by 4 bases, with 13 bases between them. The CDR3 region is CASSLGLGVGYGYTF. CDR3 DNA: TGTGCCAGCAGCTTAGGGTTAGGGGTGGGCTATGGCTACACCTTC.

This rearrangement joins TRBV28 to TRBJ2-3; 10 bases fit TRBD1. Germline assignment: CDR1 MDHEN and CDR2 SYDVKM. CDR3 length: 16 residues. Trimming took 6 bases from V and 5 from J; bases not matched to a gene: 11. DNA of the CDR3: TGTGCCAGCAGACCCGGGACAGGGGATTTTTTAGATACGCAGTATTTT. Translation: CASRPGTGDFLDTQYF.

This clone was counted between two and nine times. The chain carries TRBV19 and TRBJ2-7; 11 nucleotides line up with TRBD2. With V trimmed by 1 base and J by 4 bases, 3 bases remained unmatched. There are 15 residues in the CDR3. The germline gives CDR1 LNHDA, CDR2 SQIVND (reference sequence). DNA of the CDR3: TGTGCCAGTAGTATAGGGGTAGCGGGAGGGTACGAGCAGTACTTC. Translating gives CASSIGVAGGYEQYF.